The 32 T cell receptor beta chains given below trace back to one sample, sequenced in a study of cytomegalovirus exposure and HLA in healthy donors. Both 60 Vbeta primers and 13 Jbeta primers went into the PCR. Libraries were prepared by immunoSEQ multiplex PCR; TCRdb keeps only in-frame clonotypes and omits some of them. The table has 95,000 to 150,000 clones, over 75% seen once; the top ten hold roughly 13%. The sample was PBMCs. Receptors originate from a woman between 40 and 50 years old in good health and CMV-seropositive.

This clone occurred once. The chain couples TRBV5-6 to TRBJ1-2; TRBD1 might be the D (5 bases). Trimming removed 5 bases at V and 5 bases at J, with 19 bases between. Germline CDR1 and CDR2: SGHDT and YYEEEE. The CDR3 is 15 amino acids. The CDR3 is CASRKTGNGGYGYTF. The CDR3 bases are TGTGCCAGCAGAAAGACGGGGAACGGGGGGTATGGCTACACCTTC.

This chain connects TRBV7-3 to TRBJ1-2; TRBD1 matches 8 bases. CDR3 size: 16 residues. Losses at the gene ends were 0 bases for V and 3 bases for J; bases not matched to a gene: 6. Germline V CDR1 and CDR2: SGHTA, FQGTGA. The CDR3 loop is CASSLTFRGPDYGYTF. The CDR3 coding sequence is TGTGCCAGCAGCTTAACCTTCAGGGGGCCAGACTATGGCTACACCTTC.

The CDR3 DNA is TGTGCCAGCAGTTCACCGACTCCCGGGACAGAAAGAGCTTTCTTT. This sequence encodes CASSSPTPGTERAFF. V and J are TRBV6-5 and TRBJ1-1; 7 bases are a match to TRBD1. Germline CDR1 is MNHEY and CDR2 is SVGAGI. With V trimmed by 4 bases and J by 10 bases, 15 bases remained unmatched. The CDR3 sequence is 15 residues long.

This clone is a singleton in its sample. The V call is TRBV6-1, the J call TRBJ2-3; tentative D call: TRBD2 (5 bases). This CDR3 has 14 amino acids. Germline V gene sequence: CDR1 MNHNS, CDR2 SASEGT. V was pared by 5 bases and J by 0 bases, with 9 bases between. CDR3 sequence reads: CASSRAGSTDTQYF. The CDR3 bases are TGTGCCAGCAGTAGGGCGGGTAGCACAGATACGCAGTATTTT.

This clone occurred once. The chain carries TRBV5-1 and TRBJ1-4; D is unclear. This CDR3 comprises 11 residues. The germline V gene encodes CDR1 SGHRS and CDR2 YFSETQ. The CDR3: CGELLGEKLFF. CDR3 nucleotides: TGCGGGGAGCTACTGGGGGAAAAACTGTTTTTT.

The rearrangement joins TRBV19 to TRBJ2-6; D is possibly TRBD2 (7 bases). This CDR3 region has 16 residues. With 7 bases removed from V and 4 bases from J, the gap between germline ends came to 17 bases. Germline V gives CDR1 LNHDA, CDR2 SQIVND (reference sequence). The CDR3 region is CASMTHRDYGANVLTF. CDR3 nucleotide sequence: TGTGCCAGTATGACTCACAGGGACTACGGGGCCAACGTCCTGACTTTC. The whole variable domain, filled in from reference TRBV19 and TRBJ2-6, reads DGGITQSPKYLFRKEGQNVTLSCEQNLNHDAMYWYRQDPGQGLRLIYYSQIVNDFQKGDIAEGYSVSREKKESFPLTVTSAQKNPTAFYLCASMTHRDYGANVLTFGAGSRLTVL.

The V and J genes are TRBV10-3 and TRBJ2-2; 7 bases are shared with TRBD2. The CDR3 sequence is 16 residues long. Germline V gene data show CDR1 as ENHRY and CDR2 as SYGVKD. With 2 bases clipped from V and 1 base from J, the junction kept 4 bases outside the gene matches. CDR3 in DNA: TGTGCCATCAGTGAGGGGGCTAGCGGGAACACCGGGGAGCTGTTTTTT. Its translation is CAISEGASGNTGELFF.

This clone appeared once. The V and J genes are TRBV4-1 and TRBJ2-7; TRBD1 matches 7 bases. Germline lookup yields CDR1 MGHRA and CDR2 YSYEKL. V lost 2 bases to trimming and J lost 4 bases; unmatched junction nucleotides: 11. CDR3 length: 16 residues. CDR3 sequence: CASSQKEPGTEYEQYF. DNA of the CDR3: TGCGCCAGCAGCCAAAAGGAACCCGGGACAGAGTACGAGCAGTACTTC.

The chain uses TRBV30 and TRBJ1-1; D may be TRBD1 (6 bases). CDR1 GTSNPN and CDR2 SVGIG come from the germline V gene (reference sequence). V shed 1 base and J shed 1 base, with 13 bases lying between them. The CDR3 loop spans 15 amino acids. This chain's CDR3 is CAWSGTGRRNTEAFF. The DNA for the CDR3 is TGTGCCTGGAGTGGTACAGGGCGGAGGAACACTGAAGCTTTCTTT.

The genes are TRBV6-1 and TRBJ2-7, with D unclear. This CDR3 region has 14 residues. The V gene lost 1 base and the J gene lost 0 bases, with 7 bases spanning the gap. Per the germline V gene, CDR1 is MNHNS and CDR2 is SASEGT. The CDR3 DNA sequence: TGTGCCAGCAGTGAAGGTCTCCGCTCCTACGAGCAGTACTTC. Encoded protein: CASSEGLRSYEQYF.

The chain has TRBV6-1 and TRBJ2-5; D is uncertain. CDR3 length equals 12 residues. The germline gives CDR1 MNHNS, CDR2 SASEGT. Trimming left V 4 bases short and J 6 bases short, with 9 bases between. The CDR3 region has the DNA TGTGCCAGCAGTGCAGTGGTGAAGACCCAGTACTTC. Translating it yields CASSAVVKTQYF.

This clone was found a few times. One end of the junction varies from germline; a read error may be responsible. The V call is TRBV7-9, the J call TRBJ1-2; D is unresolved. The CDR3 is made up of 11 amino acids. CDR1 is SEHNR, CDR2 FQNEAQ, per germline (reference sequence). CDR3 DNA: TGTTCCAGCAGCTTAGGTGCCGAGGTCACCTTC. Its translation: CSSSLGAEVTF. Supplemented by reference TRBV7-9 and TRBJ1-2, the full variable domain reads DTGVSQNPRHKITKRGQNVTFRCDPISEHNRLYWYRQTLGQGPEFLTYFQNEAQLEKSRLLSDRFSAERPKGSFSTLEIQRTEQGDSAMYLCSSSLGAEVTFGSGTRLTVV.

The table lists this clone with a count of one. The rearrangement links TRBV5-4 to TRBJ2-6, with no clear D. Per germline, CDR1 SGHNT and CDR2 YYREEE (reference sequence). Trimming shortened V by 4 bases and J by 0 bases, and 8 bases separated the two germline ends. CDR3 length: 15 amino acids. The CDR3 loop is CASSLPSSGANVLTF. In nucleotides, the CDR3 is TGTGCCAGCAGCCTCCCCTCCTCTGGGGCCAACGTCCTGACTTTC.

The V and J genes are TRBV10-3 and TRBJ1-1; D might be TRBD1 (5 bases). Germline values: CDR1 ENHRY, CDR2 SYGVKD. The CDR3 extends over 13 amino acids. Deletions cut 9 bases from V and 1 base from J, with 12 bases between. This CDR3 is CAITRQSNTEAFF. In DNA, the CDR3 is TGTGCCATTACAAGACAGTCGAACACTGAAGCTTTCTTT.

Ten or more counts support this clone. The CDR3 coding sequence is TGCGCCAGCAGCTTGGGACTAGCGGGAGTTTACGAGCAGTACTTC. It translates to CASSLGLAGVYEQYF. The V gene is TRBV5-1, the J gene TRBJ2-7; TRBD2 matches at 12 bases. V gave up 0 bases and J gave up 4 bases; unmatched junction bases: 2. This CDR3 spans 15 amino acids. Looked up from germline, CDR1 is SGHRS and CDR2 is YFSETQ. Full variable domain (missing parts from reference TRBV5-1 and TRBJ2-7): KAGVTQTPRYLIKTRGQQVTLSCSPISGHRSVSWYQQTPGQGLQFLFEYFSETQRNKGNFPGRFSGRQFSNSRSEMNVSTLELGDSALYLCASSLGLAGVYEQYFGPGTRLTVT.

The chain combines TRBV7-9 with TRBJ2-5, with 10 bases identical to TRBD2. This CDR3 contains 16 residues. CDR1 is SEHNR and CDR2 is FQNEAQ in the germline V gene (reference sequence). V lost 1 base and J lost 5; bases outside the gene matches: 7. The CDR3 DNA sequence: TGTGCCAGCAGCTTAGAGAGCGGGAGGGCCGGTGAGACCCAGTACTTC. Translating it yields CASSLESGRAGETQYF.

This chain links TRBV2 with TRBJ1-1; 9 positions match TRBD1. The trim removed 9 bases at V and 3 bases at J, leaving 14 bases unmatched. Germline CDR1 SNHLY, CDR2 FYNNEI. The CDR3 runs to 16 residues. The CDR3 loop is CASRPGTGTMYTEAFF. CDR3 coding DNA: TGTGCCAGTAGACCCGGGACAGGGACTATGTACACTGAAGCTTTCTTT.

The rearrangement joins TRBV7-6 to TRBJ1-1; 8 nucleotides match TRBD1. The CDR3 contains 14 residues. Germline loops: CDR1 SGHVS, CDR2 FNYEAQ. J lost 7 bases, V lost 5 bases, and 9 bases had no gene match. DNA of the CDR3: TGTGCCAGCAGCCTTGGACAGGGAAAAGGTGAAGCTTTCTTT. This encodes CASSLGQGKGEAFF.

The CDR3 DNA is TGTGCCAGCAGGACCCGAAAGGGATGGCGGGAGGGCGCCCACAATGAGCAGTTCTTC. Translation: CASRTRKGWREGAHNEQFF. The rearrangement uses TRBV21-1 and TRBJ2-1; TRBD2 is the table's D call, not checked against the DNA. TRBV21-1 is an annotated pseudogene. There are 19 residues in the CDR3.

This chain connects TRBV27 to TRBJ1-5, with D unresolved. CDR1 and CDR2 from the germline V gene are MNHEY and SMNVEV (reference sequence). V was trimmed by 3 bases and J by 6 bases, leaving 12 bases between them. CDR3 length: 14 residues. CDR3 nucleotides: TGTGCCAGCAGTTTCTTGGGTCGGGGTCAGCCCCAGCATTTT. Protein sequence: CASSFLGRGQPQHF.

The CDR3 nucleotides are TGTGCCAGCAGCCCCCTGGGAGACCCCGGGGAGCTGTTTTTT. Encoded protein: CASSPLGDPGELFF. The chain joins TRBV9 to TRBJ2-2, with D possibly matching TRBD2 (5 bases). This CDR3 contains 14 residues. The germline gives CDR1 SGDLS, CDR2 YYNGEE. Trimming pared 4 bases from V and 6 bases from J, leaving 13 bases between.

V usage is TRBV29-1 and J usage is TRBJ2-5; 16 bases line up with TRBD2. After removal of 7 bases from V and 5 bases from J, the junction contained 13 bases not matched to a gene. CDR3 size: 17 residues. Germline V gene lookup returns CDR1 SQVTM and CDR2 ANQGSEA. The DNA of the CDR3 is TGCAGCGCAAATCCGGGACTAGCGGGAGGGCCGGACGAGACCCAGTACTTC. Amino acids: CSANPGLAGGPDETQYF. The full variable domain, its missing parts supplied by reference TRBV29-1 and TRBJ2-5, is SAVISQKPSRDICQRGTSLTIQCQVDSQVTMMFWYRQQPGQSLTLIATANQGSEATYESGFVIDKFPISRPNLTFSTLTVSNMSPEDSSIYLCSANPGLAGGPDETQYFGPGTRLLVL.

CDR3 DNA: TGTGCCAGCAGTGAAGTGGAGGGCCGAAGCCATGGCTACACCTTC. Amino acid sequence: CASSEVEGRSHGYTF. This chain connects TRBV25-1 to TRBJ1-2; the D is unclear. Trimming removed 2 bases at V and 6 bases at J, with 16 bases between. CDR1 and CDR2 (germline): MGHDK, SYGVNS. The CDR3 has 15 residues.

The J gene is TRBJ1-2, the V gene TRBV29-1, with TRBD1 matching 7 bases. CDR1 and CDR2 from the germline V gene are SQVTM and ANQGSEA. Unmatched junction bases numbered 5, after V lost 7 bases and J lost 3 bases. The CDR3 extends over 12 amino acids. The CDR3, as DNA: TGCAGCGGTAGGACAGGCGACTATGGCTACACCTTC. Translation gives CSGRTGDYGYTF.

This clone was recorded only once. The chain has TRBV5-6 and TRBJ2-2; possible D gene TRBD1, 5 bases. The CDR3 is 14 amino acids. Trimming removed 1 base at V and 4 bases at J, with 8 bases between. Germline CDR1 is SGHDT and CDR2 is YYEEEE. DNA of the CDR3: TGTGCCAGCAGCTTGTTCCAGGGCACCGGGGAGCTGTTTTTT. Translation gives CASSLFQGTGELFF.

This clone was observed a handful of times. The rearrangement uses TRBV6-1 and TRBJ1-1; D is unclear. Germline lookup yields CDR1 MNHNS and CDR2 SASEGT. Trimming removed 1 base at V and 5 bases at J, with 11 bases between. The CDR3 covers 14 residues. The CDR3 protein is CASSEVPGMTEAFF. The CDR3 nucleotides are TGTGCCAGCAGTGAAGTTCCGGGGATGACTGAAGCTTTCTTT.

This chain connects TRBV5-6 to TRBJ2-3; 7 bases map to TRBD2. CDR3 length: 15 amino acids. Germline V lookup: CDR1 SGHDT, CDR2 YYEEEE. V lost 4 bases and J lost 4; bases outside the gene matches: 9. The CDR3 loop is CASSPPGGEADTQYF. CDR3 in DNA: TGTGCCAGCAGCCCGCCGGGGGGAGAGGCAGATACGCAGTATTTT.

This sequence joins TRBV27 and TRBJ2-7, with D possibly being TRBD2 (6 bases). V lost 7 bases to trimming and J lost 5 bases, with 18 bases between them. Looked up from germline, CDR1 is MNHEY and CDR2 is SMNVEV (reference sequence). The CDR3 loop spans 14 amino acids. Written as DNA, the CDR3 is TGTGCCAGCATTGGGGGGTTAAGGTCGGACGAGCAGTACTTC. Residues: CASIGGLRSDEQYF.

V gene TRBV19 combines with J gene TRBJ2-3; D remains ambiguous. This CDR3 is 12 amino acids long. Looked up from germline, CDR1 is LNHDA and CDR2 is SQIVND (reference sequence). V was shortened by 5 bases and J by 5 bases, with 8 bases between the two germline ends. In DNA, the CDR3 is TGTGCCAGTAGTTTTTTCGGAGATACGCAGTATTTT. This codes for CASSFFGDTQYF.

The chain uses TRBV5-1 and TRBJ2-7; TRBD2 is a possible D gene (6 bases). The V gene's germline CDR1 is SGHRS and CDR2 YFSETQ. This CDR3 comprises 14 residues. Between the trimmed V and J ends, which lost 1 base and 5 bases, there was a span of 13 bases. The CDR3 DNA is TGCGCCAGCAGCTTGATTAGGGGAGGCAACGAGCAGTACTTC. It is translated as CASSLIRGGNEQYF.

This clone was observed a few times. V usage is TRBV5-5 and J usage is TRBJ1-5; D uncertain. Germline V lookup: CDR1 SGHKS, CDR2 YYEKEE (reference sequence). This CDR3 is 13 amino acids long. Between the trimmed V and J ends, which lost 2 bases and 4 bases, there was a span of 7 bases. Here the CDR3 reads CASSLFGNQPQHF. CDR3 in DNA: TGTGCCAGCAGCTTATTCGGGAATCAGCCCCAGCATTTT.

This sequence joins TRBV2 and TRBJ2-7; 9 bases are shared with TRBD1. There are 14 residues in the CDR3. J lost 5 bases, V lost 5 bases, and 7 bases had no gene match. Germline assignment: CDR1 SNHLY and CDR2 FYNNEI. The CDR3 DNA sequence: TGTGCCAGCAGTTTCGGACAGGGGAAGGACGAGCAGTACTTC. Protein: CASSFGQGKDEQYF.